This T cell receptor beta chain was found in a study of blood T cell repertoires in COVID-19. Study details: Acute and convalescent COVID-19 specimens originated in the United States, Italy and Spain. The cDNA or gDNA used as material had been derived from T cells, B-cell-depleted T cells, or PBMCs.

The germline V gene has CDR1 GTSNPN and CDR2 SVGIG (reference sequence). After removal of 5 bases from V and 5 bases from J, the junction contained 11 bases not matched to a gene. The length of the CDR3 is 15 residues. Per the authors' pipeline: Scientists estimated how many nucleated cells there were by amplifying reference gene primers. TCRdb keeps only in-frame clones here, not all; method: immunoSEQ multiplex PCR. From that table come the V and J calls and clone size; the DNA was used to work out D and trimming. The sample yields just over 60,000 clones, 65% to 85% seen once. This TCR was recovered from a woman older than 75 with active or convalescent COVID-19. The chain recombines TRBV30 with TRBJ2-2; 7 bases match TRBD1. The source material was peripheral blood. The CDR3 loop reads CAWHDDRVGTGELFF. As DNA, the CDR3 is TGTGCCTGGCACGACGACAGGGTTGGGACCGGGGAGCTGTTTTTT.